Detailed here is one T cell receptor (beta chain). Its antigen is still unknown. This entry is derived from a study of early T cells in non-severe SARS-CoV-2 infection. The study's findings and limits: Sequences matched to VDJdb favored anti-spike CD8 responses, while private and CD4 specificities were missed.

CDR1 and CDR2 from the germline V gene are LGHDT and YNNKEL (reference sequence). The CDR3 has 14 amino acids. The ends lost 4 bases at V and 4 bases at J; junction bases unmatched: 5. From the 5' RACE reads, TCRdb called clonotypes with MiXCR, one entry per CDR3 protein. The repertoire has roughly 93,000 distinct CDR3 sequences, 14% to 15% of them found once; the top ten carry 0.45% to 0.75%. Sequenced sample: whole blood. The origin of this receptor is an adult who was a healthcare worker with PCR-confirmed SARS-CoV-2 infection or an uninfected control (not recorded which). V is TRBV3-1 and J is TRBJ2-5; 8 bases map to TRBD1. CDR3 coding DNA: TGTGCCAGCAGCCTGCGACAGGGGACAGAGACCCAGTACTTC. It translates to CASSLRQGTETQYF.